This T cell receptor (beta chain) was recorded in a study of blood T cell repertoires in COVID-19. As for the study in general: The analysed material was cDNA or gDNA that came from T cells, B-cell-depleted T cells, or PBMCs.

Germline CDR1 reads SNHLY; CDR2 reads FYNNEI. CDR3 size: 17 residues. With 4 bases removed from V and 7 bases from J, the gap between germline ends came to 25 bases. Original data processing: Estimates of nucleated cell counts were drawn from the amplification of reference gene primers. Here immunoSEQ multiplex PCR was the method, and the copy in TCRdb shows in-frame clones only, minus some. That table gives V, J and clone size, and the DNA gave D and trimming. The table has about 26,000 clones, roughly 90% seen once; the top ten hold roughly 7.2%. This chain connects TRBV2 to TRBJ2-5; TRBD1 might be the D (7 bases). The sequenced sample consisted of peripheral blood. This TCR was sampled from a human donor in a cohort sampled during active COVID-19. The CDR3 DNA follows: TGTGCCAGCAGTGTACGGGCTGGACTACAGGGGTTCGTGACCCAGTACTTC. Its protein is CASSVRAGLQGFVTQYF.